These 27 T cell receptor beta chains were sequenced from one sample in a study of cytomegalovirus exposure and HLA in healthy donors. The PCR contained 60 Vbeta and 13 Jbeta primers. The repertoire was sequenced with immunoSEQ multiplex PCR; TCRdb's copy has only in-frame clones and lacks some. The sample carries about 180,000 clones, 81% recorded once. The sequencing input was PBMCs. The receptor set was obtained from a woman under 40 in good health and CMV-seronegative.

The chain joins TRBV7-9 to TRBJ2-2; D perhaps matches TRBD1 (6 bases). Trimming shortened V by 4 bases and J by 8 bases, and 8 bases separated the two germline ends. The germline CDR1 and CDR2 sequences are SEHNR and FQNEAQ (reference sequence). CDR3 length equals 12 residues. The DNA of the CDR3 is TGTGCCAGCAGCTCCCAGGGGGGGGAGCTGTTTTTT. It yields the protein CASSSQGGELFF.

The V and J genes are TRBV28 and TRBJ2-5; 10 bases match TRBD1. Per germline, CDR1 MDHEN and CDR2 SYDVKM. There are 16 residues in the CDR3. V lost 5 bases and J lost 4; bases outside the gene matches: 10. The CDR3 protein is CASSLPGQGTLETQYF. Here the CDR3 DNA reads TGTGCCAGCAGTCTCCCGGGACAGGGGACCTTAGAGACCCAGTACTTC. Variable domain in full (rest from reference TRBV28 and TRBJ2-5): DVKVTQSSRYLVKRTGEKVFLECVQDMDHENMFWYRQDPGLGLRLIYFSYDVKMKEKGDIPEGYSVSREKKERFSLILESASTNQTSMYLCASSLPGQGTLETQYFGPGTRLLVL.

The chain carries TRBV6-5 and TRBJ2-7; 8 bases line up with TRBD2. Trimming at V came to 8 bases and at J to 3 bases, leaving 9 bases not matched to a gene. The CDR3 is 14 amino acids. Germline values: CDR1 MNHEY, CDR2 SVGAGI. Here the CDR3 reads CASWGLGEGYEQYF. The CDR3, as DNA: TGTGCCAGCTGGGGACTAGGGGAGGGCTACGAGCAGTACTTC.

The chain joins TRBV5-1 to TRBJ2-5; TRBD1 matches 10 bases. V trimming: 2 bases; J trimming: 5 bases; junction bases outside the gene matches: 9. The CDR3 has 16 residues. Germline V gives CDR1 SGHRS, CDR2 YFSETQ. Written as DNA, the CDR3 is TGCGCCAGCAGCTTTCGCGGGACAGGGGTTAGGGAGACCCAGTACTTC. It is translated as CASSFRGTGVRETQYF. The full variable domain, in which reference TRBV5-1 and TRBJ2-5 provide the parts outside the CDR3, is KAGVTQTPRYLIKTRGQQVTLSCSPISGHRSVSWYQQTPGQGLQFLFEYFSETQRNKGNFPGRFSGRQFSNSRSEMNVSTLELGDSALYLCASSFRGTGVRETQYFGPGTRLLVL.

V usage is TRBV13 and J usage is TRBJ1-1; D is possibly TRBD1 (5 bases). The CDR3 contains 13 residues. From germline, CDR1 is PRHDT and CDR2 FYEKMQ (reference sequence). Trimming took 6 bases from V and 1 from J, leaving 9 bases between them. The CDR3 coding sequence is TGTGCCAGCAGTCAAACAGGGAACACTGAAGCTTTCTTT. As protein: CASSQTGNTEAFF.

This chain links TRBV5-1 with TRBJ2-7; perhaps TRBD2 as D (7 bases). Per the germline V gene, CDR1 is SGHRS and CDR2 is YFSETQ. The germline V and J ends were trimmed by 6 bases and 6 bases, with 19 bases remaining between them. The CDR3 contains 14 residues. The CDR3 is CASTMVGGQGEQYF. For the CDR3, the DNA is TGCGCCAGCACCATGGTGGGGGGGCAGGGCGAGCAGTACTTC.

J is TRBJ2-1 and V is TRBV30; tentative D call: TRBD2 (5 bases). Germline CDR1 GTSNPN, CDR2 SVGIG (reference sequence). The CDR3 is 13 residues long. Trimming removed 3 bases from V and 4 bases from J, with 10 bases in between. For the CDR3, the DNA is TGTGCCTGGAGCAAGGACTCATACAATGAGCAGTTCTTC. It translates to CAWSKDSYNEQFF.

The CDR3 DNA reads TGTGCCAGCAGTGAAAATCCGAGACAGCGCGGCTACGAGCAGTACTTC. This encodes CASSENPRQRGYEQYF. The V gene is TRBV6-1, the J gene TRBJ2-7; possible D gene TRBD1, 5 bases. CDR1 MNHNS and CDR2 SASEGT come from the germline V gene. V gave up 2 bases and J gave up 3 bases, with 17 bases separating them. This CDR3 spans 16 amino acids.

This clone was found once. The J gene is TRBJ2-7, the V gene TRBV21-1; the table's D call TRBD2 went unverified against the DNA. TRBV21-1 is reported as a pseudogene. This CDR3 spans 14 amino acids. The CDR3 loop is CASSTASDYYEQYF. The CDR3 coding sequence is TGTGCCAGCAGCACGGCTAGCGATTACTACGAGCAGTACTTC.

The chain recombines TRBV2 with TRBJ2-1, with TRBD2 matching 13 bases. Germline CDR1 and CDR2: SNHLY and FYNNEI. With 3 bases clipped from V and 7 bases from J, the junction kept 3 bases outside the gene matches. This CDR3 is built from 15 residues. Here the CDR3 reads CASSEGLAGPNEQFF. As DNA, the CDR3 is TGTGCCAGCAGTGAGGGACTAGCGGGGCCAAATGAGCAGTTCTTC.

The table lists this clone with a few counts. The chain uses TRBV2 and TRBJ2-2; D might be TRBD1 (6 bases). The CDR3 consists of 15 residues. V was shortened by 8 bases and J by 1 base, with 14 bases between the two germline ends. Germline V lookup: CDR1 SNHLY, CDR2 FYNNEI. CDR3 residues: CASGQIQGNTGELFF. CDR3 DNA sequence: TGTGCCAGCGGTCAGATACAGGGGAACACCGGGGAGCTGTTTTTT.

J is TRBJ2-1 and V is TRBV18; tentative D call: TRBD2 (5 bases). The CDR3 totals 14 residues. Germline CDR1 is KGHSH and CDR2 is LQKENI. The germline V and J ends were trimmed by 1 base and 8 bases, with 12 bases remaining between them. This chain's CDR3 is CASSPLTKRDEQFF. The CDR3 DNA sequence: TGTGCCAGCTCACCACTGACTAAAAGGGATGAGCAGTTCTTC.

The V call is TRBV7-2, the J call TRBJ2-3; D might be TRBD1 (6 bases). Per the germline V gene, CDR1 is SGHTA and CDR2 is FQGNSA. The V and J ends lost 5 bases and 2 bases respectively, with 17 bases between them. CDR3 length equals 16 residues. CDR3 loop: CASSITGIRLTDTQYF. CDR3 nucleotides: TGTGCCAGCAGCATAACAGGGATACGCCTCACAGATACGCAGTATTTT.

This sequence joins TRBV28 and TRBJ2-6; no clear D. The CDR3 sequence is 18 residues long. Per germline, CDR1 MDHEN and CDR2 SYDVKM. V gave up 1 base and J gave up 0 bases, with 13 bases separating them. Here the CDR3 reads CASSLSYLSTSGANVLTF. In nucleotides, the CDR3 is TGTGCCAGCAGTTTATCTTATCTGTCTACCTCTGGGGCCAACGTCCTGACTTTC.

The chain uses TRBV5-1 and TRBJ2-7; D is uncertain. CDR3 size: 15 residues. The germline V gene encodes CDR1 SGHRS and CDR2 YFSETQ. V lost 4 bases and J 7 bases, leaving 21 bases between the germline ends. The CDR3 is CASSPIPGSDNEQYF. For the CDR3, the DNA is TGCGCCAGCAGCCCTATACCCGGATCCGACAATGAGCAGTACTTC.

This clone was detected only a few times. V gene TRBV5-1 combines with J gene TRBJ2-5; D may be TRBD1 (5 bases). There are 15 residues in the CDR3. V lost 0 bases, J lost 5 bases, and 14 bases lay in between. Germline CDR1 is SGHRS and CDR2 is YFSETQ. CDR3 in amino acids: CASSLGQSFWETQYF. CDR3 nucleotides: TGCGCCAGCAGCTTGGGACAGAGTTTTTGGGAGACCCAGTACTTC.

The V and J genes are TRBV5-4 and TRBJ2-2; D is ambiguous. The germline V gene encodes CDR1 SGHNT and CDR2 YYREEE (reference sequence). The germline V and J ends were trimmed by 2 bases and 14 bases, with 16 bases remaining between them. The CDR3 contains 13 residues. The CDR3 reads CASSFVEQNELFF. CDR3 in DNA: TGTGCCAGCAGCTTTGTAGAACAGAATGAACTGTTTTTT.

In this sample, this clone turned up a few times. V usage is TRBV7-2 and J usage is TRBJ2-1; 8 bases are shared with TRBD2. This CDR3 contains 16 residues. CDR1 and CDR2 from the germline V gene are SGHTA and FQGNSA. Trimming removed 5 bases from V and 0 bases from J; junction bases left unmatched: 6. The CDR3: CASSVVAGSSYNEQFF. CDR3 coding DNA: TGTGCCAGCAGCGTAGTAGCGGGGAGCTCCTACAATGAGCAGTTCTTC.

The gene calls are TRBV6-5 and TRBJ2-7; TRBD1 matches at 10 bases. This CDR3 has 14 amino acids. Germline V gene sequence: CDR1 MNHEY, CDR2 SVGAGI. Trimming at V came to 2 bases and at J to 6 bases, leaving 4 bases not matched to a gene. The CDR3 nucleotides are TGTGCCAGCAGTTACGCGGGACAGGGGTTCGAGCAGTACTTC. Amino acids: CASSYAGQGFEQYF.

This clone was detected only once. In DNA form, the CDR3 reads TGTGCCAGCAGCTTTATCTCTACCTACGAGCAGTACTTC. This codes for CASSFISTYEQYF. The rearrangement links TRBV7-2 to TRBJ2-7; D is ambiguous. The V gene's germline CDR1 is SGHTA and CDR2 FQGNSA. The CDR3 has 13 amino acids. V lost 3 bases and J lost 2, with 8 bases in between.

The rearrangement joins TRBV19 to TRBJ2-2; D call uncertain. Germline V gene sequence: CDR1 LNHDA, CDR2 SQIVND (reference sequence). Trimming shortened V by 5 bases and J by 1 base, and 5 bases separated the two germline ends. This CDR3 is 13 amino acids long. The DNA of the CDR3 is TGTGCCAGTAGTCGCAGGAACACCGGGGAGCTGTTTTTT. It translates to CASSRRNTGELFF.

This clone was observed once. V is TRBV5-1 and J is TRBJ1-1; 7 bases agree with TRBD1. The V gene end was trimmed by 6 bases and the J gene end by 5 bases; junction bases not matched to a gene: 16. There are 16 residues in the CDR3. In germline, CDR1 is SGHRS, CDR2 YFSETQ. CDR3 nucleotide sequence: TGCGCCAGCACTACCGGGACAGCCCAGGGATGGACTGAAGCTTTCTTT. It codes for CASTTGTAQGWTEAFF.

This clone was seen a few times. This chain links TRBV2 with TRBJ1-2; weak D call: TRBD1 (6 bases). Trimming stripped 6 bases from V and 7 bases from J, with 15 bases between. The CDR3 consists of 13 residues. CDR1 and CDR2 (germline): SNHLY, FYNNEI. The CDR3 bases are TGTGCCAGCAGAGGGGACACGAAAGGTGGCTACACCTTC. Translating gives CASRGDTKGGYTF.

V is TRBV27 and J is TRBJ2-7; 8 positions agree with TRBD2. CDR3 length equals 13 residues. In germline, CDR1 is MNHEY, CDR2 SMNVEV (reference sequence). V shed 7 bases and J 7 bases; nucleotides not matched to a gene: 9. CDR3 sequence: CASKPGGPYEQYF. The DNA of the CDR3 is TGTGCCAGCAAACCGGGAGGGCCGTATGAGCAGTACTTC.

DNA of the CDR3: TGTGCCAGCAGCATCTCTAGCGGGAAGAGCTCCTACGAGCAGTACTTC. Translation: CASSISSGKSSYEQYF. This chain uses TRBV7-2 with TRBJ2-7; TRBD2 matches at 9 bases. V lost 5 bases to trimming and J lost 0 bases; unmatched junction nucleotides: 8. Germline assignment: CDR1 SGHTA and CDR2 FQGNSA. The CDR3 contains 16 residues.

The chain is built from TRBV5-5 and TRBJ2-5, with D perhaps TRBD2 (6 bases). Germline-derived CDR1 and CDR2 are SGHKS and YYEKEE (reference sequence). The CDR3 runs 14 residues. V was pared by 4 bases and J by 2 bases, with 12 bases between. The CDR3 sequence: CASSARGKQETQYF. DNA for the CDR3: TGTGCCAGCAGCGCCCGGGGGAAACAAGAGACCCAGTACTTC.

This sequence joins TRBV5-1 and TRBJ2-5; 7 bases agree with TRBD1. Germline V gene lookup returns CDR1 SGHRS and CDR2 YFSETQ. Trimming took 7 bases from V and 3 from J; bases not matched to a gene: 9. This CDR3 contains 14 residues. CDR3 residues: CASGDRTGEETQYF. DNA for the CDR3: TGCGCCAGCGGTGACCGGACAGGAGAAGAGACCCAGTACTTC.